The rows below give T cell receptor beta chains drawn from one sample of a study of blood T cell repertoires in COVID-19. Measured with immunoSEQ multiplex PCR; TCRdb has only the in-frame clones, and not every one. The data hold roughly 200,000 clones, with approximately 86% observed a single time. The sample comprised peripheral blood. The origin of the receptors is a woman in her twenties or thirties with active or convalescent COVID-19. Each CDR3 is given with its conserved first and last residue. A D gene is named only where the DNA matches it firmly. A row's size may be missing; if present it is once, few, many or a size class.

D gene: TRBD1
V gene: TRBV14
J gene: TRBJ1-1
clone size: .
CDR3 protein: CASSHGTGRTEAFF
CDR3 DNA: TGTGCCAGCAGCCATGGGACAGGGCGCACTGAAGCTTTCTTT

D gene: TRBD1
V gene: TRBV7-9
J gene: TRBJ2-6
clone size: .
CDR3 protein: CASSRRDRTFSGANVLTF
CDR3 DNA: TGTGCCAGCAGCCGCCGGGACAGGACTTTCTCTGGGGCCAACGTCCTGACTTTC

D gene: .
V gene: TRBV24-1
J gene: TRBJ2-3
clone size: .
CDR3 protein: CATSPGRGFTSTDTQYF
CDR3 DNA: TGTGCCACCTCCCCCGGACGGGGATTTACTAGCACAGATACGCAGTATTTT

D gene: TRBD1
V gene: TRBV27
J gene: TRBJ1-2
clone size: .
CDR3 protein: CASSGQGRGNYGYTF
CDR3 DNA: TGTGCCAGCAGTGGCCAGGGCAGGGGGAACTATGGCTACACCTTC

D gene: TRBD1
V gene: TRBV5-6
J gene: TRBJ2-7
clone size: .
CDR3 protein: CASSLWGQENYEQYF
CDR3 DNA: TGTGCCAGCAGCTTGTGGGGACAGGAGAACTACGAGCAGTACTTC

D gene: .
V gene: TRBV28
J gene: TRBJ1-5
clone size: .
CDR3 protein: CASSFRGAGAQHF
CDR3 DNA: TGTGCCAGCAGTTTCCGGGGGGCAGGGGCCCAGCATTTT

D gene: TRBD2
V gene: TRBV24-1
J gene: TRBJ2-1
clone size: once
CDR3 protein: CATSDLLAGGLNEQFF
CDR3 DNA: TGTGCCACCAGTGATTTACTAGCGGGAGGCCTCAATGAGCAGTTCTTC

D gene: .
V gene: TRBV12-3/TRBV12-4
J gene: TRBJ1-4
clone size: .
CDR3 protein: CASSTWEAEKLFF
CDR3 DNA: TGTGCCAGCAGTACCTGGGAGGCTGAAAAACTGTTTTTT

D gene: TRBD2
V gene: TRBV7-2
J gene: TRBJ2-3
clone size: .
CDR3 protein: CASRVAGAQDTQYF
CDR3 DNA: TGTGCCAGCAGAGTAGCGGGAGCCCAAGATACGCAGTATTTT

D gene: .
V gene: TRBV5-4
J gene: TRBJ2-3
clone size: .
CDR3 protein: CASSLGGGGRTDTQYF
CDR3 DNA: TGTGCCAGCAGCTTGGGAGGCGGCGGTCGCACAGATACGCAGTATTTT

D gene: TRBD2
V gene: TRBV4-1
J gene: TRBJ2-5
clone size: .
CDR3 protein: CASSQERAGAAETQYF
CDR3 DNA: TGCGCCAGCAGCCAGGAGAGAGCGGGAGCGGCAGAGACCCAGTACTTC

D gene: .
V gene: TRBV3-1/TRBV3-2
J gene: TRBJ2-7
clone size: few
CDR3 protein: CASSRTSPSYEQYF
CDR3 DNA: TGTGCCAGCAGCCGAACTAGTCCCTCCTACGAGCAGTACTTC

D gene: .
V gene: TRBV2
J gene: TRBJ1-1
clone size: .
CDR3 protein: CASSERGSGSTRTEAFF
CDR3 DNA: TGTGCCAGCAGTGAAAGAGGGTCCGGCTCTACGAGGACTGAAGCTTTCTTT

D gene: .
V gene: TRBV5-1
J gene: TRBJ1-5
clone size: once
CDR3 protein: CASSPDTNQPQHF
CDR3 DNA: TGCGCCAGCAGCCCGGACACAAATCAGCCCCAGCATTTT

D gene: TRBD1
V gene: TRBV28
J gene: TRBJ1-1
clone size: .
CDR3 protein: CASSFPRQGGTEAFF
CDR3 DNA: TGTGCCAGCAGTTTCCCGCGACAGGGTGGCACTGAAGCTTTCTTT

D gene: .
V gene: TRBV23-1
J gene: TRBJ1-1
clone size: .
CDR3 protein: CASINTEAFF
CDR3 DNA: TGCGCCAGCATAAACACTGAAGCTTTCTTT

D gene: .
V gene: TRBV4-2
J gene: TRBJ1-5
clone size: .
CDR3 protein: CASSQGSTTQPQHF
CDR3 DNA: TGTGCCAGCAGCCAAGGGTCGACAACTCAGCCCCAGCATTTT

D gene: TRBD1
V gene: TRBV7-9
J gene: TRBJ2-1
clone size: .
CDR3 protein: CASSLTGGAHNEQFF
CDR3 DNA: TGTGCCAGCAGCCTGACAGGGGGCGCCCACAATGAGCAGTTCTTC

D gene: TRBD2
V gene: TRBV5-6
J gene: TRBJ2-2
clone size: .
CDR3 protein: CASSSTSGMGAGELFF
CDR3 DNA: TGTGCCAGCAGCTCTACTAGCGGGATGGGGGCCGGGGAGCTGTTTTTT

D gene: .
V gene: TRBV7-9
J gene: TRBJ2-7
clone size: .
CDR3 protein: CASSLVYRETSYEQYF
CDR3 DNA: TGTGCCAGCAGCTTAGTGTACAGGGAGACTTCCTACGAGCAGTACTTC

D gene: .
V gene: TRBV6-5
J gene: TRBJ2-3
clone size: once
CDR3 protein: CASSYSRSSRADTQYF
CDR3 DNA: TGTGCCAGCAGTTACTCTCGGAGTTCTCGGGCAGATACGCAGTATTTT

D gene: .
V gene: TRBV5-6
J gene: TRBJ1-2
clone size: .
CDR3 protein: CASSLAQNYGYTF
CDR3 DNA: TGTGCCAGCAGCTTGGCACAGAACTATGGCTACACCTTC

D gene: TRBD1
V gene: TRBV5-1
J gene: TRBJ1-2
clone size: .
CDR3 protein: CASSLGSLLRQGPHGANYGYTF
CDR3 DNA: TGCGCCAGCAGCTTGGGATCCCTCCTTAGACAGGGACCTCATGGGGCCAATTATGGCTACACCTTC

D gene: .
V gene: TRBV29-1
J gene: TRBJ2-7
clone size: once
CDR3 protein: CSAEAAYEQYF
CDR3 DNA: TGCAGCGCTGAAGCGGCCTACGAGCAGTACTTC

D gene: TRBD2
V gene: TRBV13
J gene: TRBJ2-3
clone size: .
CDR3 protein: CASSWLAEAVDTQYF
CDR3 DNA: TGTGCCAGCAGCTGGCTAGCGGAGGCGGTAGATACGCAGTATTTT

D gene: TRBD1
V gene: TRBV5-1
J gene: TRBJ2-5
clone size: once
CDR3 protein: CASSYGTGPQETQYF
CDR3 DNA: TGCGCCAGCAGCTACGGGACAGGGCCGCAAGAGACCCAGTACTTC

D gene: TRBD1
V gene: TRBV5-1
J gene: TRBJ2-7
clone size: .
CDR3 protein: CASSFRTGDEQYF
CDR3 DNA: TGCGCCAGCAGCTTCCGGACAGGGGACGAGCAGTACTTC

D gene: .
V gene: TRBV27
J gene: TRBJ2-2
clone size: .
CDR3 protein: CASSSRQHTGELFF
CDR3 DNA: TGTGCCAGCAGTTCGCGACAGCACACCGGGGAGCTGTTTTTT

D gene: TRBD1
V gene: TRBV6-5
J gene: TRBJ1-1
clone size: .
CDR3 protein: CASRGDRAAGEAFF
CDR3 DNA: TGTGCCAGCAGGGGGGACAGGGCGGCGGGAGAAGCTTTCTTT

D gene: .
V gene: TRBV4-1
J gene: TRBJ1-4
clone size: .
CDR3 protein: CASARAGGEKLFF
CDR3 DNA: TGCGCCAGCGCCAGGGCGGGGGGTGAAAAACTGTTTTTT

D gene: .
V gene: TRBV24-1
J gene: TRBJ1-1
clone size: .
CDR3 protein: CATRGAGTEAFF
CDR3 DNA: TGTGCCACCAGGGGGGCAGGGACTGAAGCTTTCTTT

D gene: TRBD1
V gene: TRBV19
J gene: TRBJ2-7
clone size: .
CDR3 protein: CASQATGGIYEQYF
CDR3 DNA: TGTGCCAGTCAAGCGACAGGGGGAATCTACGAGCAGTACTTC

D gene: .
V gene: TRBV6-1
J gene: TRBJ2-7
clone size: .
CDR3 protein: CASSERGGGSYEQYF
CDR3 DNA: TGTGCCAGCAGTGAAAGGGGGGGAGGTTCCTACGAGCAGTACTTC

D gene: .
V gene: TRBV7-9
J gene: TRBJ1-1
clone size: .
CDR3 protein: CASSIQGTEAFF
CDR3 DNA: TGTGCCAGCAGCATACAGGGCACTGAAGCTTTCTTT

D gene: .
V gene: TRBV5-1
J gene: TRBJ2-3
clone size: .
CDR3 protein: CASSSGDTQYF
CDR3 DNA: TGCGCCAGCAGCTCGGGAGATACGCAGTATTTT

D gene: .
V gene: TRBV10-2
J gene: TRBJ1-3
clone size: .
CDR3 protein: CASQGHSGNTIYF
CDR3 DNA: TGCGCCAGTCAGGGACACTCTGGAAACACCATATATTTT

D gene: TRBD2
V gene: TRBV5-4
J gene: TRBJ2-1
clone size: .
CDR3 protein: CASSKLSGTDSYNEQFF
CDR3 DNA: TGTGCCAGCAGTAAACTTAGCGGGACCGACTCCTACAATGAGCAGTTCTTC

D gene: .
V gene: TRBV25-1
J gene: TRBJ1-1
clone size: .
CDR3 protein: CASSTGIGEAFF
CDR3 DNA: TGTGCCAGCAGTACAGGGATTGGTGAAGCTTTCTTT

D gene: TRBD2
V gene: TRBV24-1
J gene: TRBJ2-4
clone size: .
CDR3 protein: CATSDPGTSGQNIQYF
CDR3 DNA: TGTGCCACCAGTGATCCCGGGACTAGCGGACAAAACATTCAGTACTTC

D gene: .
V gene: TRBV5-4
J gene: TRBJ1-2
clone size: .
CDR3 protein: CASSPTGGNYGYTF
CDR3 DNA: TGTGCCAGCAGCCCAACGGGGGGAAACTATGGCTACACCTTC

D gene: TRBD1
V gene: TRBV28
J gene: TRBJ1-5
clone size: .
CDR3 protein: CASSLGQGFRQPQHF
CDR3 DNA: TGTGCCAGCAGCCTGGGACAGGGTTTTCGGCAGCCCCAGCATTTT

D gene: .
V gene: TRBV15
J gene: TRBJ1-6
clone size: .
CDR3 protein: CATRGTVGSPLHF
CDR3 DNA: TGTGCCACCAGGGGCACTGTAGGTTCACCCCTCCACTTT

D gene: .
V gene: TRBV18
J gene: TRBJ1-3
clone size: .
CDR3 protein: CASSPQPTSGNTIYF
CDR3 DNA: TGTGCCAGCTCACCACAGCCAACCTCTGGAAACACCATATATTTT

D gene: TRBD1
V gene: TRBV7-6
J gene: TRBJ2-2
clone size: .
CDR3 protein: CASGQGFQGGELFF
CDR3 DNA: TGTGCCAGCGGACAGGGGTTTCAAGGCGGGGAGCTGTTTTTT

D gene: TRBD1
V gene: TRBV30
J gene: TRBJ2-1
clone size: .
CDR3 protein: CARKGASNEQFF
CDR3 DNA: TGTGCAAGGAAGGGGGCCAGTAATGAGCAGTTCTTC